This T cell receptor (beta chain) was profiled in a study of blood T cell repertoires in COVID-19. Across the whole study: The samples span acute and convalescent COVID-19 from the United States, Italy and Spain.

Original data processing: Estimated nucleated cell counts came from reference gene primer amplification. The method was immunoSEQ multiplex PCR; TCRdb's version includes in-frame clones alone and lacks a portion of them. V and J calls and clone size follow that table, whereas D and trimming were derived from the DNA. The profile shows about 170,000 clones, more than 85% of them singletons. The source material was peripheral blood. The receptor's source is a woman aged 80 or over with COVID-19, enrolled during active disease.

The CDR3 DNA follows: TGTGCCAGCTCACAACAGGGGAACACTGAAGCTTTCTTT. It codes for CASSQQGNTEAFF. The chain links TRBV18 to TRBJ1-1; a possible D gene is TRBD1 (6 bases). The V end lost 4 bases, the J end lost 1 base, and 7 bases lay between the germline ends. Germline loops: CDR1 KGHSH, CDR2 LQKENI. The CDR3 extends over 13 amino acids.